This is a list of T cell receptor beta chains from one sample in a study of blood T cell repertoires in COVID-19. Profiled with immunoSEQ multiplex PCR; TCRdb holds only in-frame clones, not every one. The sample lists 310,000 or so clones, around 87% occurring once. Sequenced sample: peripheral blood. The receptors stem from a man aged 45 to 65 with active or convalescent COVID-19. CDR3s include the opening cysteine and the closing phenylalanine or tryptophan. The D gene is left open where the match is weak. The size field is filled for only some rows; it gives once, few, many or a size class.

CDR3,DNA,size,D,V,J
CASSQAGTSGMLDTQYF,TGTGCCAGCAGCCAAGCTGGGACTAGCGGGATGTTAGATACGCAGTATTTT,.,TRBD2,TRBV4-2,TRBJ2-3
CASSLAGGQGMYEQFF,TGCGCCAGCAGCTTGGCCGGGGGACAGGGAATGTATGAGCAGTTCTTC,.,TRBD1,TRBV5-1,TRBJ2-1
CASKKQVGTEAFF,TGTGCCAGCAAAAAACAGGTGGGGACTGAAGCTTTCTTT,.,.,TRBV12-3/TRBV12-4,TRBJ1-1
CASSPASNQPQHF,TGTGCCAGCTCACCAGCGAGCAATCAGCCCCAGCATTTT,.,.,TRBV18,TRBJ1-5
CASSLPTVVGSTIYF,TGTGCCAGCAGCTTACCGACAGTCGTGGGAAGCACCATATATTTT,.,.,TRBV5-5,TRBJ1-3
CASRPNRLNYGYTF,TGTGCCAGCAGGCCCAACAGGCTTAACTATGGCTACACCTTC,.,.,TRBV28,TRBJ1-2
CASSPQADRSYGYTF,TGTGCCAGCTCACCTCAAGCCGACAGGAGCTATGGCTACACCTTC,.,.,TRBV18,TRBJ1-2
CASSLGTGGWGNQPQHF,TGTGCCAGCAGCTTGGGGACAGGGGGCTGGGGCAATCAGCCCCAGCATTTT,.,TRBD1,TRBV5-5,TRBJ1-5
CASTAGRDYGYTF,TGTGCCAGTACCGCCGGGAGAGACTATGGCTACACCTTC,.,.,TRBV19,TRBJ1-2
CASSLGDWGYTEAFF,TGTGCCAGCAGCTTAGGAGACTGGGGCTACACTGAAGCTTTCTTT,.,.,TRBV11-2,TRBJ1-1
CASSLRQGRNTEAFF,TGTGCCAGCAGTTTGAGGCAGGGGAGGAACACTGAAGCTTTCTTT,.,.,TRBV28,TRBJ1-1
CASSQDGWTTGKAFF,TGCGCCAGCAGCCAAGATGGATGGACAACAGGGAAAGCTTTCTTT,.,.,TRBV4-3,TRBJ1-1
CASSVGLGGETQYF,TGTGCCAGCAGCGTAGGTTTAGGCGGGGAGACCCAGTACTTC,.,.,TRBV9,TRBJ2-5
CASSLVRGGPLSGANVLTF,TGTGCCAGCAGCTTAGTCCGGGGGGGCCCACTCTCTGGGGCCAACGTCCTGACTTTC,.,TRBD2,TRBV7-9,TRBJ2-6
CASSLFSRGLSGNTIYF,TGTGCCAGCAGTTTATTTTCCCGGGGACTCTCTGGAAACACCATATATTTT,once,.,TRBV27,TRBJ1-3
CASSIGGGYEQYF,TGTGCCAGTAGTATAGGAGGGGGCTACGAGCAGTACTTC,.,.,TRBV19,TRBJ2-7
CASSSHFDRGYGYTF,TGTGCCAGCAGCTCCCATTTTGACAGGGGCTATGGCTACACCTTC,once,TRBD1,TRBV5-4,TRBJ1-2
CASSLGGTDSYGYTF,TGTGCCAGCAGCTTAGGGGGGACAGATTCCTATGGCTACACCTTC,.,TRBD1,TRBV7-9,TRBJ1-2
CASSLARQGRVVTEAFF,TGTGCCAGCAGCTTAGCAAGGCAGGGTCGAGTCGTGACTGAAGCTTTCTTT,.,.,TRBV7-9,TRBJ1-1
CATSRETPNSGNTIYF,TGTGCCACCAGCAGAGAAACTCCCAACTCTGGAAACACCATATATTTT,.,.,TRBV15,TRBJ1-3
CSVEGQYGYTF,TGCAGCGTTGAGGGGCAGTATGGCTACACCTTC,few,.,TRBV29-1,TRBJ1-2
CASSPGTSGTSSYNEQFF,TGTGCCAGCAGCCCCGGGACTAGCGGAACGAGCTCCTACAATGAGCAGTTCTTC,.,TRBD2,TRBV28,TRBJ2-1
CASSLGGTGIGETQYF,TGTGCCAGCAGCTTGGGGGGGACAGGGATTGGCGAGACCCAGTACTTC,.,TRBD1,TRBV5-6,TRBJ2-5
CASSTTGDNEQFF,TGTGCCAGCAGCACAACAGGGGACAATGAGCAGTTCTTC,.,TRBD1,TRBV7-9,TRBJ2-1
CASSQAPGGSTNYGYTF,TGCGCCAGCAGCCAAGCCCCAGGGGGCTCTACTAACTATGGCTACACCTTC,.,TRBD1,TRBV4-1,TRBJ1-2
CASIGQGAEAFF,TGTGCCAGCATTGGACAGGGGGCTGAAGCTTTCTTT,.,TRBD1,TRBV28,TRBJ1-1
CSVVQLAEAFF,TGCAGCGTTGTACAGTTGGCTGAAGCTTTCTTT,.,.,TRBV29-1,TRBJ1-1
CATSRVDTMNTEAFF,TGTGCCACCAGCAGAGTCGACACAATGAACACTGAAGCTTTCTTT,.,.,TRBV15,TRBJ1-1
CASSRQGANWEKLFF,TGTGCCAGCAGCCGACAGGGGGCCAACTGGGAAAAACTGTTTTTT,.,TRBD1,TRBV7-9,TRBJ1-4
CASSFYGGSLNEQFF,TGTGCCAGCAGCTTTTATGGCGGGAGTTTGAATGAGCAGTTCTTC,few,TRBD2,TRBV11-3,TRBJ2-1
CASSLAPGQGAGNTIYF,TGCGCCAGCAGCTTGGCACCGGGACAGGGCGCTGGAAACACCATATATTTT,.,TRBD1,TRBV5-1,TRBJ1-3
CASSILRDRGNTEAFF,TGTGCCAGTAGTATATTAAGGGACAGGGGGAACACTGAAGCTTTCTTT,.,TRBD1,TRBV19,TRBJ1-1
CASSSHRNSYEQYF,TGCGCCAGCAGCTCACACCGAAACTCCTACGAGCAGTACTTC,.,.,TRBV5-1,TRBJ2-7
CASSERPGGYNEQFF,TGTGCCAGCAGTGAGCGGCCAGGGGGCTACAATGAGCAGTTCTTC,.,TRBD1,TRBV2,TRBJ2-1
CASSLGAGNTEAFF,TGTGCCAGCAGCTTAGGGGCCGGGAACACTGAAGCTTTCTTT,.,.,TRBV7-9,TRBJ1-1
CASSRSDSYGYTF,TGTGCCAGCTCACGGTCGGACTCCTATGGCTACACCTTC,.,.,TRBV18,TRBJ1-2
CASSLQRSQETQYF,TGTGCCAGCAGTTTGCAGCGGTCACAAGAGACCCAGTACTTC,.,.,TRBV28,TRBJ2-5
CASSSRGTGGRWNSGNTIYF,TGTGCCAGCAGCTCCCGAGGGACAGGGGGCAGGTGGAATTCTGGAAACACCATATATTTT,.,TRBD1,TRBV9,TRBJ1-3
CAISDGLAGSYEQYF,TGTGCCATCAGTGACGGGCTAGCGGGCTCCTACGAGCAGTACTTC,.,TRBD2,TRBV10-3,TRBJ2-7
CASSRQQGIIQYF,TGTGCCAGCAGCCGTCAACAGGGTATCATTCAGTACTTC,.,.,TRBV28,TRBJ2-4